This T cell receptor beta chain comes out of a study of molecular identifiers for immune sequencing clone quantification. Overall study findings and caveats: Over 99% of effector molecules, yet under 1% of naive-cell molecules, were held by clones above 20 RNA copies.

TCRdb passed the PCR reads through MiXCR, listing each CDR3 protein once. The table has 300,000 to 350,000 distinct CDR3 sequences, around a fifth seen once; the top ten hold approximately 0.83%. Regarding this clonotype: What it binds is not known.

CDR1 and CDR2 from the germline V gene are GTSNPN and SVGIG (reference sequence). The CDR3 covers 13 residues. The V and J ends lost 3 bases and 4 bases respectively, with 13 bases between them. Sequencing input: naive CD8+ T cells from blood, with Jurkat cell RNA spiked in. Regarding subset: FACS-sorted CD8+CD4-CCR7+CD45RA+ naive T cells. The origin of this receptor is a human donor in good health. Some libraries in this study had Jurkat cell RNA spiked in. This chain joins TRBV30 and TRBJ2-7; D possibly corresponds to TRBD2 (6 bases). The CDR3 region has the DNA TGTGCCTGGAGCCTGGGGGACTTGTACGAGCAGTACTTC. It specifies CAWSLGDLYEQYF.